The sequence of this T cell receptor (beta chain) was determined in a study of blood T cell repertoires in COVID-19. As for the study in general: Specimens from acute and convalescent COVID-19 originated in the United States, Italy and Spain.

The CDR3 contains 13 residues. Germline V CDR1 and CDR2: MNHEY, SVGAGI. V gave up 5 bases and J gave up 3 bases, with 10 bases separating them. Enrollment of patients from Seattle took place during active infection, with longitudinal follow-up. This clone occurred a few times. In the study's own analysis: Amplification from reference gene primers served as the basis for estimated nucleated cell counts. The repertoire was sequenced with immunoSEQ multiplex PCR; TCRdb's copy has only in-frame clones and lacks some. The V and J calls and clone size were taken over from that table, and D and trimming were inferred from the DNA. The sample gives about 65,000 clones, roughly 80% of which show up once; about 10% is in the top ten.

The sequence was collected from a man aged 50-60 years with COVID-19, enrolled during active disease. The chain employs TRBV6-5 and TRBJ1-1; weak D call: TRBD1 (6 bases). Input material: peripheral blood. CDR3: CASSTQGYTEAFF. Written as DNA, the CDR3 is TGTGCCAGCAGTACACAGGGATACACTGAAGCTTTCTTT.